The T cell receptor beta chain under discussion was sequenced for a study of T-cell memory formation after mild COVID-19. The CDR3 extends over 17 amino acids. Per the germline V gene, CDR1 is DFQATT and CDR2 is SNEGSKA (reference sequence). J was trimmed by 7 bases and V by 8 bases; bases with no gene match: 24. This clonotype appeared a few times. One entry per CDR3 protein, called by TCRdb with MiXCR from the 5' RACE reads. This table holds under 650,000 distinct CDR3 sequences, about 20% found once. The chain is built from TRBV20-1 and TRBJ2-5; 8 nucleotides align to TRBD2. The sequence derives from an adult woman who had mild COVID-19 (a few samples of this study predate the infection). Cell type and time point are not known. The sequenced material came from PBMCs or a T cell subset sorted from them (not recorded which). The CDR3 protein is CSYSGGSGDLKWGTQYF. In DNA form, the CDR3 reads TGCAGTTACTCTGGGGGTAGCGGGGACTTAAAGTGGGGGACCCAGTACTTC.